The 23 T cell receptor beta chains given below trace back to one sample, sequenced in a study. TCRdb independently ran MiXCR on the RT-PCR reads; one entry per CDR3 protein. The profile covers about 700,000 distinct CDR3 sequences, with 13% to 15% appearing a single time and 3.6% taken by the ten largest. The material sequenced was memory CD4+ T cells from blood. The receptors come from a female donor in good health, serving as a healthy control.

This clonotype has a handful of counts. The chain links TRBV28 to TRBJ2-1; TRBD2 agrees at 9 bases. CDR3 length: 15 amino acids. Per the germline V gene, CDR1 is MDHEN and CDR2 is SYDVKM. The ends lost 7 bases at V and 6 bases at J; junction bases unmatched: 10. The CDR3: CASNQPGLAINEQFF. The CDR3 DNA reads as TGTGCCAGCAACCAACCGGGACTAGCAATCAATGAGCAGTTCTTC.

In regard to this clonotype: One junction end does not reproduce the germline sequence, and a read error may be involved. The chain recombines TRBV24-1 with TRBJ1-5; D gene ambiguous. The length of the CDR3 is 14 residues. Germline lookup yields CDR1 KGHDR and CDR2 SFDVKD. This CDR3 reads CATSDFSGNQPQHF. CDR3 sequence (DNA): TGTGCCACCAGTGATTTCTCGGGCAACCAGCCCCAGCATTTT.

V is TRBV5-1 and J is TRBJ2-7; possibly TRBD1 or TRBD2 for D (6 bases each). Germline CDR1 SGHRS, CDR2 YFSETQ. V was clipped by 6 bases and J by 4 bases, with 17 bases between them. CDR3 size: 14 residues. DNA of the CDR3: TGCGCCAGCACGACCGCCGGGGGCGGGTACGAGCAGTACTTC. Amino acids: CASTTAGGGYEQYF.

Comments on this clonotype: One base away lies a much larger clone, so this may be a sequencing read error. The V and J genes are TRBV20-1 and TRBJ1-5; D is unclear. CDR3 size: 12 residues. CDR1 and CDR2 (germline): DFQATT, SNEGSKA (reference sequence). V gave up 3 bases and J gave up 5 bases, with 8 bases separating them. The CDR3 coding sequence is TGCAGTGCTAGTTCGAGGGATCAGCCCCAGCATTTT. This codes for CSASSRDQPQHF.

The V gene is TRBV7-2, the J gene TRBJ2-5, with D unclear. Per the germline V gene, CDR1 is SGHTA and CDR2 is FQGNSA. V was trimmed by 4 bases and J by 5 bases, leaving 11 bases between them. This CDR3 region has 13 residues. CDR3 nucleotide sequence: TGTGCCAGCAGCTCGGCCCCTCTCGAGACCCAGTACTTC. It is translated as CASSSAPLETQYF.

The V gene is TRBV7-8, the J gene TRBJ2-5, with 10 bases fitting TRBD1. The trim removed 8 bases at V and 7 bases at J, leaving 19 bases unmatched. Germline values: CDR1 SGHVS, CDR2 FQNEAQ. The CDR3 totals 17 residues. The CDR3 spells CASSLPWTGGFGGTQYF. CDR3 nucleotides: TGTGCCAGCTCCTTACCTTGGACAGGGGGTTTCGGTGGGACCCAGTACTTC.

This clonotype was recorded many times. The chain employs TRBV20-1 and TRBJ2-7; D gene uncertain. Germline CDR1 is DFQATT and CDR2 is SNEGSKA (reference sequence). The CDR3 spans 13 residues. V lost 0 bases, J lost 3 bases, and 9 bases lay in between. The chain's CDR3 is CSAREHSLYEQYF. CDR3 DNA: TGCAGTGCTAGAGAGCACAGCCTCTACGAGCAGTACTTC.

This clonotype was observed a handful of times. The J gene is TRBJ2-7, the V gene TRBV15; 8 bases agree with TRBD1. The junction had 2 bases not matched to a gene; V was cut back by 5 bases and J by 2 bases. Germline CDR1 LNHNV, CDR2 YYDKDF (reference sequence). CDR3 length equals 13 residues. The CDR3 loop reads CATSLDRAYEQYF. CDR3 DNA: TGTGCCACCAGCTTGGACAGGGCCTACGAGCAGTACTTC. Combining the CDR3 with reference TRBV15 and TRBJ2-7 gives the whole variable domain DAMVIQNPRYQVTQFGKPVTLSCSQTLNHNVMYWYQQKSSQAPKLLFHYYDKDFNNEADTPDNFQSRRPNTSFCFLDIRSPGLGDTAMYLCATSLDRAYEQYFGPGTRLTVT.

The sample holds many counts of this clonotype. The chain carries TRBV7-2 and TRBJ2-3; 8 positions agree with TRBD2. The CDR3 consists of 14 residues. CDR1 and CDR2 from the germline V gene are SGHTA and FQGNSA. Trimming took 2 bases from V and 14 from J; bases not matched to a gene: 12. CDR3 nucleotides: TGTGCCAGCAGCTTACTCCTACTAGCGGCCCCGGTGTATTTT. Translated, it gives CASSLLLLAAPVYF.

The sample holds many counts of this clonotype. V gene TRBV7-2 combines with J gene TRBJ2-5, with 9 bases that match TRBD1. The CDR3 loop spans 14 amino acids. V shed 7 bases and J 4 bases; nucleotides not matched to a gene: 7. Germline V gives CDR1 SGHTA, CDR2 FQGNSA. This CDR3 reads CASTWGQGRETQYF. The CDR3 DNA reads TGTGCCAGCACGTGGGGACAGGGAAGAGAGACCCAGTACTTC.

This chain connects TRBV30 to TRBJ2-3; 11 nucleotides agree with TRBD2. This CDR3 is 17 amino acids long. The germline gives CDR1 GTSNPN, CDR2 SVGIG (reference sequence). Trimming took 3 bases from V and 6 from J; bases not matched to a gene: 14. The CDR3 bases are TGTGCCTGGAGAAGGGGAAAGGGACTAGCGGCTAGGGATACGCAGTATTTT. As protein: CAWRRGKGLAARDTQYF.

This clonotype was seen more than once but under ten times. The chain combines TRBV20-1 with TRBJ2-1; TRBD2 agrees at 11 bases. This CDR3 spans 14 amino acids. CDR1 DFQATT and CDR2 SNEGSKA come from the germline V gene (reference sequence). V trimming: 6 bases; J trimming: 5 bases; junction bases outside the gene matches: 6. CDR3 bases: TGCAGTGCCTTAACTAGCGGGAGAAACAATGAGCAGTTCTTC. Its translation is CSALTSGRNNEQFF.

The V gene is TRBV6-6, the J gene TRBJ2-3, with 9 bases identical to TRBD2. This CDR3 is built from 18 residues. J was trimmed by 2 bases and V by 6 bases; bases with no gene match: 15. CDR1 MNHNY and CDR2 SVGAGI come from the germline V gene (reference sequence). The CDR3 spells CASSPPAGGPRFTDTQYF. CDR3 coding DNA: TGTGCCAGCAGCCCCCCCGCGGGAGGGCCGAGATTCACAGATACGCAGTATTTT.

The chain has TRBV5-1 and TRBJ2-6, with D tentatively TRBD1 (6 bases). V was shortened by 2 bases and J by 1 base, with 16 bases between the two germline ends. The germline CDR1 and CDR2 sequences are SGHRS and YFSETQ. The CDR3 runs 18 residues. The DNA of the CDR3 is TGCGCCAGCAGCTTCGAGGGACACTTGAGTTCTGGGGCCAACGTCCTGACTTTC. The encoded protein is CASSFEGHLSSGANVLTF.

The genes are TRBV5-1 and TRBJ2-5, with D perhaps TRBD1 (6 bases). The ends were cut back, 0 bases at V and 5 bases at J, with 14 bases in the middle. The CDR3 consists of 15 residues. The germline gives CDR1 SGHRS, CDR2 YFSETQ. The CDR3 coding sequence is TGCGCCAGCAGCTTGGCCGAAGTAAGGGGGGAGACCCAGTACTTC. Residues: CASSLAEVRGETQYF.

CDR3 loop: CASSSPGTSGRTSYNEQFF. The CDR3 nucleotides are TGTGCCAGCAGCTCTCCCGGGACTAGCGGGAGAACGTCCTACAATGAGCAGTTCTTC. V and J are TRBV7-3 and TRBJ2-1, with 14 nucleotides matching TRBD2. The CDR3 extends over 19 amino acids. Germline-derived CDR1 and CDR2 are SGHTA and FQGTGA. Trimming removed 4 bases from V and 1 base from J; junction bases left unmatched: 9.

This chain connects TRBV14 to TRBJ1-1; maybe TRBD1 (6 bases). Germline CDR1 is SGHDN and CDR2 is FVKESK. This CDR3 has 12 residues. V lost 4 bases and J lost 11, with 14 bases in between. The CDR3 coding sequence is TGTGCCAGCAGCCTAGGGGGGGGCCGGGCTTTCTTT. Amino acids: CASSLGGGRAFF.

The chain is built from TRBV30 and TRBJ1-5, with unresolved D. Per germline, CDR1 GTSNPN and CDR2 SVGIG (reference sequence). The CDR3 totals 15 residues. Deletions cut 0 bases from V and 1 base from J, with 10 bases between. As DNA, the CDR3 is TGTGCCTGGAGTGTAGGACTGACAAGCAATCAGCCCCAGCATTTT. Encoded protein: CAWSVGLTSNQPQHF.

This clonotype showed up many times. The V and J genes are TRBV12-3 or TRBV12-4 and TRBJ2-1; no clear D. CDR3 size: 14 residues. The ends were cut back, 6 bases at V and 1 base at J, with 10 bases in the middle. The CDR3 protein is CASSTRSSYNEQFF. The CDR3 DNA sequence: TGTGCCAGCAGCACAAGATCTTCCTACAATGAGCAGTTCTTC.

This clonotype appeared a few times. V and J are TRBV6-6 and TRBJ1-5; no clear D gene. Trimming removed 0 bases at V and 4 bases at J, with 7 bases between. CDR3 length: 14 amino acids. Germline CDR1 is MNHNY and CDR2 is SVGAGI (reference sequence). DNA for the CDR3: TGTGCCAGCAGTTACTCACATCGGAATCAGCCCCAGCATTTT. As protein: CASSYSHRNQPQHF.

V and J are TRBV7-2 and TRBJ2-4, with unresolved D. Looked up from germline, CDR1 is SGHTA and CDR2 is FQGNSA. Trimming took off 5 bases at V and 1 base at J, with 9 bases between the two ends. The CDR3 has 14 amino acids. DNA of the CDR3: TGTGCCAGCAGCCCGTTGGTGGCCAAAAACATTCAGTACTTC. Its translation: CASSPLVAKNIQYF.

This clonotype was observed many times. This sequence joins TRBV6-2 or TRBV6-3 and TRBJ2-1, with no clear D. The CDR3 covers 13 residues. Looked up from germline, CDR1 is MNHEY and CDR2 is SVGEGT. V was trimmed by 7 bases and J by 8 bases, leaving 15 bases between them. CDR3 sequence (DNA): TGTGCCAGCACCGAAGGTGGGAAGGATGAGCAGTTCTTC. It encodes CASTEGGKDEQFF.

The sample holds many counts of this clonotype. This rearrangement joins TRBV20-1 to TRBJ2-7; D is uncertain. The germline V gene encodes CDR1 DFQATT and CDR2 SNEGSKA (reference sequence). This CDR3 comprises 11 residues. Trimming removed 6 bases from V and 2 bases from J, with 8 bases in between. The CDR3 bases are TGCAGTGCCAGAAATCCCTACGAGCAGTACTTC. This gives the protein CSARNPYEQYF.